The 27 T cell receptor beta chains below all came from one sample that was sequenced in a study of blood T cell repertoires in COVID-19. Using immunoSEQ multiplex PCR, the repertoire was profiled, and TCRdb retains in-frame clones only, with some absent. The data show about 230,000 clones, with around 90% seen just once and 9.5% to 15% held by the top ten. The sequenced material came from peripheral blood. These receptors were collected from a young woman who had recovered from COVID-19.

The gene calls are TRBV5-1 and TRBJ2-7; 9 bases agree with TRBD2. The junction had 12 bases not matched to a gene; V was cut back by 4 bases and J by 4 bases. Germline-derived CDR1 and CDR2 are SGHRS and YFSETQ. The CDR3 extends over 16 amino acids. CDR3 nucleotide sequence: TGCGCCAGCAGCGAGGGAGGGCTAGCGGGACCTTACGAGCAGTACTTC. It specifies CASSEGGLAGPYEQYF. Combining the CDR3 with reference TRBV5-1 and TRBJ2-7 gives the whole variable domain KAGVTQTPRYLIKTRGQQVTLSCSPISGHRSVSWYQQTPGQGLQFLFEYFSETQRNKGNFPGRFSGRQFSNSRSEMNVSTLELGDSALYLCASSEGGLAGPYEQYFGPGTRLTVT.

The chain joins TRBV19 to TRBJ2-1, with 8 bases identical to TRBD2. Germline CDR1 LNHDA, CDR2 SQIVND (reference sequence). Trimming cost V 8 bases and J 7 bases; bases outside gene matches: 13. The CDR3 has 15 amino acids. DNA for the CDR3: TGTGCCAGTTCCCGGAGAGCGGGAGTGGGGAATGAGCAGTTCTTC. It encodes CASSRRAGVGNEQFF.

This chain connects TRBV2 to TRBJ2-1, with a weak D call TRBD2 (6 bases). Trimming took off 9 bases at V and 10 bases at J, with 19 bases between the two ends. The germline V gene has CDR1 SNHLY and CDR2 FYNNEI. This CDR3 region has 13 residues. CDR3 nucleotide sequence: TGTGCCAGAGGCACTAGCCCACCTCGGGAGCAGTTCTTC. Its protein is CARGTSPPREQFF.

V and J are TRBV5-1 and TRBJ2-2; 13 bases match TRBD2. The CDR3 is 19 residues long. V was pared by 3 bases and J by 6 bases, with 14 bases of the junction left unmatched. Germline V lookup: CDR1 SGHRS, CDR2 YFSETQ. The CDR3 region has the DNA TGCGCCAGCAGCTCGACCCTGACTAGCGGGAGGCTGTTGGCCGGGGAGCTGTTTTTT. It translates to CASSSTLTSGRLLAGELFF.

CDR3 protein: CASSILSSGASTDTQYF. DNA for the CDR3: TGTGCCAGCAGCATACTATCTAGCGGGGCTAGCACAGATACGCAGTATTTT. The V and J genes are TRBV5-6 and TRBJ2-3, with 9 bases that match TRBD2. The junction had 9 bases not matched to a gene; V was cut back by 4 bases and J by 0 bases. This CDR3 spans 17 amino acids. CDR1 and CDR2 from the germline V gene are SGHDT and YYEEEE.

This chain links TRBV2 with TRBJ1-5, with D unclear. V shed 1 base and J shed 7 bases, with 8 bases lying between them. CDR3 length: 13 residues. Germline assignment: CDR1 SNHLY and CDR2 FYNNEI. The CDR3 DNA reads TGTGCCAGCAGTGAAGGGGAGAGACAGCCCCAGCATTTT. Protein product: CASSEGERQPQHF.

This sequence joins TRBV21-1 and TRBJ1-5; the listed D gene, TRBD1, was not tested against the DNA. TRBV21-1 is termed a pseudogene. The CDR3 length is 17 residues. CDR3 amino acids: CASSKGTGHMGNQPQHF. The CDR3 nucleotides are TGTGCCAGCAGCAAAGGGACAGGGCACATGGGCAATCAGCCCCAGCATTTT.

The chain is built from TRBV27 and TRBJ2-1; 9 bases align to TRBD2. The CDR3 length is 14 residues. Losses at the gene ends were 7 bases for V and 4 bases for J; bases not matched to a gene: 5. Germline V gene lookup returns CDR1 MNHEY and CDR2 SMNVEV (reference sequence). Here the CDR3 reads CASNGLAGYNEQFF. DNA of the CDR3: TGTGCCAGCAACGGGCTAGCGGGATACAATGAGCAGTTCTTC.

This rearrangement joins TRBV27 to TRBJ2-7; 7 bases are a match to TRBD1. V trimming: 8 bases; J trimming: 2 bases; junction bases outside the gene matches: 12. This CDR3 has 15 amino acids. Germline V CDR1 and CDR2: MNHEY, SMNVEV (reference sequence). In nucleotides, the CDR3 is TGTGCCAGCCGCCTCGCAGGGGGAGAGACCTACGAGCAGTACTTC. Amino acids: CASRLAGGETYEQYF.

J is TRBJ2-6 and V is TRBV7-6; D is uncertain. Germline CDR1 is SGHVS and CDR2 is FNYEAQ. This CDR3 spans 15 amino acids. Between the trimmed V and J ends, which lost 0 bases and 0 bases, there was a span of 3 bases. The CDR3 DNA is TGTGCCAGCAGCTTAGCCCGCTCTGGGGCCAACGTCCTGACTTTC. It translates to CASSLARSGANVLTF. The full variable domain, in which reference TRBV7-6 and TRBJ2-6 provide the parts outside the CDR3, is GAGVSQSPRYKVTKRGQDVALRCDPISGHVSLYWYRQALGQGPEFLTYFNYEAQQDKSGLPNDRFSAERPEGSISTLTIQRTEQRDSAMYRCASSLARSGANVLTFGAGSRLTVL.

This clone was seen only a few times. The rearrangement uses TRBV7-9 and TRBJ2-1; 9 nucleotides line up with TRBD1. CDR3 length: 16 amino acids. V dropped 1 base and J dropped 4; count of bases not matched to a gene: 5. Germline V gene sequence: CDR1 SEHNR, CDR2 FQNEAQ (reference sequence). CDR3 loop: CASSLVLGTGYNEQFF. The CDR3 coding sequence is TGTGCCAGCAGCTTAGTTCTCGGGACAGGGTACAATGAGCAGTTCTTC.

This clone was counted a single time. The chain combines TRBV18 with TRBJ2-7; the match to TRBD1 covers 7 bases. Germline trimming cut 0 bases from V and 5 bases from J; bases unmatched to any gene: 7. Germline CDR1 reads KGHSH; CDR2 reads LQKENI. The CDR3 extends over 15 amino acids. The CDR3 loop is CASSPPSGQRDEQYF. The CDR3 DNA reads TGTGCCAGCTCACCACCGTCGGGACAGAGGGACGAGCAGTACTTC.

V and J are TRBV6-2 or TRBV6-3 and TRBJ2-3, with D possibly TRBD1 on 6 matching bases. CDR1 and CDR2 (germline): MNHEY, SVGEGT. Trimming stripped 6 bases from V and 1 base from J, with 17 bases between. The CDR3 contains 16 residues. Here the CDR3 DNA reads TGTGCCAGCAGCCTCTCCCCACAGGGCCGCACAGATACGCAGTATTTT. Its protein product is CASSLSPQGRTDTQYF.

V is TRBV29-1 and J is TRBJ2-7; 8 bases are shared with TRBD1. V shed 1 base and J 6 bases; nucleotides not matched to a gene: 2. The CDR3 is made up of 12 amino acids. CDR1 is SQVTM and CDR2 is ANQGSEA in the germline V gene. CDR3 residues: CSVEGTGLEQYF. CDR3 in DNA: TGCAGCGTTGAAGGGACAGGGCTCGAGCAGTACTTC.

The chain is built from TRBV7-9 and TRBJ2-4; D is uncertain. V shed 0 bases and J shed 6 bases, with 12 bases lying between them. Germline lookup yields CDR1 SEHNR and CDR2 FQNEAQ (reference sequence). This CDR3 spans 15 amino acids. CDR3 DNA: TGTGCCAGCAGCTTAGCCCAGTCATCGGGAAACATTCAGTACTTC. The encoded protein is CASSLAQSSGNIQYF.

The rearrangement links TRBV7-3 to TRBJ1-4; 8 positions agree with TRBD1. The CDR3 length is 15 residues. The V segment lost 3 bases and the J segment 5 bases; nucleotides outside the gene matches: 5. Germline CDR1 is SGHTA and CDR2 is FQGTGA. CDR3 in amino acids: CASSLDRVGNEKLFF. For the CDR3, the DNA is TGTGCCAGCAGCTTGGACAGGGTCGGGAATGAAAAACTGTTTTTT.

The chain links TRBV24-1 to TRBJ2-6; no clear D. The CDR3 is made up of 16 amino acids. The germline V and J ends were trimmed by 2 bases and 2 bases, with 9 bases remaining between them. Germline CDR1 KGHDR, CDR2 SFDVKD. The CDR3, as DNA: TGTGCCACCAGTGATTCTACAGAAACTGGGGCCAACGTCCTGACTTTC. Its translation is CATSDSTETGANVLTF.

The chain recombines TRBV6-6 with TRBJ1-1; D is ambiguous. CDR1 MNHNY and CDR2 SVGAGI come from the germline V gene (reference sequence). Trimming took off 2 bases at V and 7 bases at J, with 8 bases between the two ends. The CDR3 totals 12 residues. The CDR3 region is CASSYGPYEAFF. CDR3 coding DNA: TGTGCCAGCAGTTACGGGCCTTATGAAGCTTTCTTT.

The V and J genes are TRBV4-3 and TRBJ1-1; D is unresolved. Trimming pared 0 bases from V and 1 base from J, leaving 9 bases between. In germline, CDR1 is LGHNA, CDR2 YSLEER. There are 15 residues in the CDR3. The CDR3 loop reads CASSQEFPGNTEAFF. CDR3 coding DNA: TGCGCCAGCAGCCAAGAGTTCCCGGGGAACACTGAAGCTTTCTTT.

The chain links TRBV28 to TRBJ2-5; 7 bases are a match to TRBD1. The junction had 2 bases not matched to a gene; V was cut back by 4 bases and J by 0 bases. Per germline, CDR1 MDHEN and CDR2 SYDVKM. This CDR3 has 14 residues. The chain's CDR3 is CASSSGQDQETQYF. CDR3 nucleotide sequence: TGTGCCAGCAGTTCCGGACAGGACCAAGAGACCCAGTACTTC.

The rearrangement links TRBV29-1 to TRBJ2-1; 11 bases align to TRBD2. The CDR3 covers 14 residues. V lost 7 bases and J lost 5; bases outside the gene matches: 7. Germline CDR1 reads SQVTM; CDR2 reads ANQGSEA. The CDR3 DNA sequence: TGCAGCGCCCCTAGCGGGAGGTGGCACAATGAGCAGTTCTTC. Its protein is CSAPSGRWHNEQFF.

The chain employs TRBV6-5 and TRBJ1-1, with 7 bases aligning to TRBD1. In germline, CDR1 is MNHEY, CDR2 SVGAGI. Trimming cost V 6 bases and J 1 base; bases outside gene matches: 8. CDR3 size: 15 residues. CDR3: CASRPQGQPNTEAFF. CDR3 nucleotides: TGTGCCAGCAGACCCCAGGGACAGCCGAACACTGAAGCTTTCTTT.

This rearrangement joins TRBV5-4 to TRBJ2-5; 15 nucleotides line up with TRBD2. V shed 0 bases, J shed 5 bases, and the junction held 8 bases outside the gene matches. This CDR3 has 18 residues. CDR1 is SGHNT, CDR2 YYREEE, per germline (reference sequence). The CDR3 is CASSLEGTSGRITETQYF. Here the CDR3 DNA reads TGTGCCAGCAGCTTGGAGGGGACTAGCGGGAGGATCACGGAGACCCAGTACTTC. Based on the CDR3 plus reference TRBV5-4 and TRBJ2-5, the full variable domain is ETGVTQSPTHLIKTRGQQVTLRCSSQSGHNTVSWYQQALGQGPQFIFQYYREEENGRGNFPPRFSGLQFPNYSSELNVNALELDDSALYLCASSLEGTSGRITETQYFGPGTRLLVL.

CDR3 in amino acids: CASSLEGIGRGRTGELFF. The CDR3 nucleotides are TGTGCCAGCAGCTTAGAGGGTATTGGCAGGGGGCGCACCGGGGAGCTGTTTTTT. The V and J genes are TRBV7-6 and TRBJ2-2; 8 bases map to TRBD1. The CDR3 is 18 residues long. V trimming: 1 base; J trimming: 4 bases; junction bases outside the gene matches: 11. The germline V gene encodes CDR1 SGHVS and CDR2 FNYEAQ.

The chain recombines TRBV5-1 with TRBJ2-7, with 9 nucleotides matching TRBD1. CDR1 is SGHRS, CDR2 YFSETQ, per germline. Unmatched junction bases numbered 7, after V lost 4 bases and J lost 2 bases. This CDR3 contains 15 residues. CDR3 sequence (DNA): TGCGCCAGCAGCCTGACAGGGGGAAGCACCTACGAGCAGTACTTC. It is translated as CASSLTGGSTYEQYF.

V usage is TRBV9 and J usage is TRBJ2-2; 14 nucleotides agree with TRBD2. The CDR3 runs 17 residues. Germline CDR1 is SGDLS and CDR2 is YYNGEE. The J segment lost 4 bases and the V segment lost 3 bases, leaving 5 bases of the junction unmatched. The CDR3 DNA reads TGTGCCAGCAGCGAGACTAGCGGGAGGGATGTCACCGGGGAGCTGTTTTTT. Its protein is CASSETSGRDVTGELFF.

The table lists this clone with a count of one. The V gene is TRBV5-6, the J gene TRBJ2-2, with TRBD2 identical over 14 bases. This CDR3 region has 15 residues. The V gene's germline CDR1 is SGHDT and CDR2 YYEEEE. V was clipped by 3 bases and J by 8 bases; unmatched bases: 3. Here the CDR3 reads CASSSRTSGRGELFF. CDR3 DNA: TGTGCCAGCAGCTCTCGGACTAGCGGGAGGGGGGAGCTGTTTTTT.